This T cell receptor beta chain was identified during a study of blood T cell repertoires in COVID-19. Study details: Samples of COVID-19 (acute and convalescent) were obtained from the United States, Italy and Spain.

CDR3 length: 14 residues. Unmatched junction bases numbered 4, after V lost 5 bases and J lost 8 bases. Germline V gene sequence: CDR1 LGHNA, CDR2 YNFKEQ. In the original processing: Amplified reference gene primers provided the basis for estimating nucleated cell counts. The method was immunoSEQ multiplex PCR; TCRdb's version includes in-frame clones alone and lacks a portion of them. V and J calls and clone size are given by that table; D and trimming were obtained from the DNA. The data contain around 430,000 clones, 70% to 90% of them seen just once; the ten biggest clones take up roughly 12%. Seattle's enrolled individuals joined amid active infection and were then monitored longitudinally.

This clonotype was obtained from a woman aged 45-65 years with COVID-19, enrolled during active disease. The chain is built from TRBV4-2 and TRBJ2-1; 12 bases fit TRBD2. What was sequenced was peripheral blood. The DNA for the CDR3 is TGTGCCAGCAGCTCACTAGCGGGGGGCGATGAGCAGTTCTTC. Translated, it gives CASSSLAGGDEQFF.